The 31 T cell receptor beta chains in this list originate from one sample, sequenced in a study of T cells in Graves' hyperthyroidism and ophthalmopathy. RNA transcripts gave rise to amplified TCR beta CDR3 regions. Primed by the HTBI set, a first-round RT-PCR was run on the TCR CDR3. MiXCR, run by TCRdb on the multiplex PCR reads, gives a single entry per CDR3 protein. The sample has 560,000 or so distinct CDR3 sequences, just under 20% seen once. What was sequenced was blood. The receptors were sampled from a man aged 35 to 55 with Graves' ophthalmopathy.

This clonotype occurred many times. The rearrangement uses TRBV28 and TRBJ2-7; D perhaps matches TRBD1 (6 bases). The germline CDR1 and CDR2 sequences are MDHEN and SYDVKM. This CDR3 has 17 residues. V dropped 1 base and J dropped 3 bases, with 19 bases sitting between them. The CDR3 nucleotides read TGTGCCAGCAGTTTATTTGGGGAAAACAGGGTCCACTACGAGCAGTACTTC. It specifies CASSLFGENRVHYEQYF.

The chain recombines TRBV5-1 with TRBJ1-1; 9 bases line up with TRBD1. V lost 4 bases and J lost 5; bases outside the gene matches: 15. This CDR3 has 17 amino acids. From germline, CDR1 is SGHRS and CDR2 YFSETQ. CDR3: CASSRRSQGAILTEAFF. The CDR3 nucleotides are TGCGCCAGCAGCCGACGCTCACAGGGGGCGATCTTGACTGAAGCTTTCTTT.

This clonotype was recorded many times. This chain links TRBV18 with TRBJ1-1, with unresolved D. CDR3 length: 13 residues. Trimming removed 3 bases at V and 4 bases at J, with 9 bases between. The germline V gene has CDR1 KGHSH and CDR2 LQKENI. CDR3: CASSPSQSTEAFF. The CDR3 region has the DNA TGTGCCAGCTCACCCAGTCAAAGCACTGAAGCTTTCTTT.

This clonotype was recorded once. The rearrangement uses TRBV7-9 and TRBJ2-3, with 10 bases that match TRBD2. Germline V gene data show CDR1 as SEHNR and CDR2 as FQNEAQ (reference sequence). V was pared by 2 bases and J by 7 bases, with 6 bases of the junction left unmatched. The CDR3 covers 15 residues. DNA for the CDR3: TGTGCCAGCAGCTTACAGCGGGAGGGCCTAAATACGCAGTATTTT. Its translation: CASSLQREGLNTQYF.

This clonotype has more than one count but fewer than ten. V gene TRBV27 combines with J gene TRBJ2-1, with 7 bases that match TRBD2. The V and J ends lost 3 bases and 2 bases, in that order; junction bases with no gene match: 7. Germline V gene data show CDR1 as MNHEY and CDR2 as SMNVEV (reference sequence). This CDR3 spans 16 amino acids. This CDR3 reads CASSLWGGTAYNEQFF. The DNA for the CDR3 is TGTGCCAGCAGTTTGTGGGGGGGAACAGCCTACAATGAGCAGTTCTTC.

In DNA form, the CDR3 reads TGTGCCTGGAGTGTACAGGGAGGGCTCTCGTTCTTC. Protein: CAWSVQGGLSFF. The chain joins TRBV30 to TRBJ2-1; a possible D gene is TRBD2 (7 bases). Trimming removed 0 bases at V and 15 bases at J, with 15 bases between. Germline CDR1 and CDR2: GTSNPN and SVGIG (reference sequence). The CDR3 totals 12 residues.

The gene calls are TRBV2 and TRBJ2-3, with a weak D call TRBD1 (5 bases). This CDR3 is 13 amino acids long. Germline CDR1 is SNHLY and CDR2 is FYNNEI. V was clipped by 4 bases and J by 4 bases, with 9 bases between them. This chain's CDR3 is CASSVTGADTQYF. Written as DNA, the CDR3 is TGTGCCAGCAGTGTAACAGGAGCAGATACGCAGTATTTT.

V is TRBV15 and J is TRBJ2-1, with TRBD2 matching over 7 bases. The germline V gene has CDR1 LNHNV and CDR2 YYDKDF (reference sequence). The CDR3 has 16 residues. Unmatched junction bases numbered 8, after V lost 5 bases and J lost 1 base. Here the CDR3 reads CATSSGSGGSYNEQFF. The CDR3 DNA reads as TGTGCCACCAGCTCAGGGTCGGGGGGATCCTACAATGAGCAGTTCTTC.

This clonotype was counted ten times or more. The genes are TRBV12-5 and TRBJ1-1, with TRBD1 matching 9 bases. The CDR3 runs 13 residues. Germline V gene lookup returns CDR1 LGHNT and CDR2 FRNRAP. J lost 9 bases, V lost 4 bases, and 6 bases had no gene match. The CDR3: CASGSSGTGKAFF. CDR3 DNA: TGTGCTAGTGGTTCCTCCGGGACAGGGAAAGCTTTCTTT.

The rearrangement uses TRBV6-5 and TRBJ1-4, with D possibly TRBD1 on 5 matching bases. Germline V gene sequence: CDR1 MNHEY, CDR2 SVGAGI. The CDR3 runs to 16 residues. V was shortened by 0 bases and J by 4 bases, with 12 bases between the two germline ends. The CDR3 sequence: CASSYSPGRVNEKLFF. CDR3 nucleotide sequence: TGTGCCAGCAGTTACTCCCCGGGACGGGTTAATGAAAAACTGTTTTTT.

This clonotype has a handful of counts. The chain uses TRBV12-3 or TRBV12-4 and TRBJ1-2, with 11 positions matching TRBD1. The CDR3 is made up of 17 amino acids. After removal of 4 bases from V and 5 bases from J, the junction contained 12 bases not matched to a gene. The CDR3 DNA is TGTGCCAGCAGTTCCGGGACAGGGGGTACACTCGATTATGGCTACACCTTC. This gives the protein CASSSGTGGTLDYGYTF.

The J gene is TRBJ1-6, the V gene TRBV5-8; 8 bases match TRBD1. Germline V CDR1 and CDR2: SGHTS, YDEGEE. Unmatched junction bases numbered 13, after V lost 4 bases and J lost 13 bases. The CDR3 sequence is 15 residues long. CDR3: CASSQRTGRFSPLHF. The CDR3 nucleotides read TGTGCCAGCAGCCAAAGGACAGGGAGGTTTTCGCCCCTCCACTTT.

This clonotype was observed at least ten times. The chain uses TRBV12-3 or TRBV12-4 and TRBJ1-5, with D tentatively TRBD1 (6 bases). This CDR3 has 14 residues. V lost 3 bases and J 7 bases, leaving 13 bases between the germline ends. The CDR3: CASSLTTGGQPQHF. CDR3 in DNA: TGTGCCAGCAGTTTGACGACAGGCGGCCAGCCCCAGCATTTT.

On this clonotype itself: A much larger clone is a single base away; this may be a read error. The genes are TRBV2 and TRBJ1-1; TRBD1 matches 7 bases. CDR3 length equals 14 residues. V lost 2 bases to trimming and J lost 7 bases; unmatched junction nucleotides: 7. CDR1 is SNHLY, CDR2 FYNNEI, per germline. The CDR3 loop reads CASSESVGGIEAFF. CDR3 bases: TGTGCCAGCAGTGAATCGGTAGGGGGCATTGAAGCTTTCTTT.

This clonotype was picked up many times. CDR3 coding DNA: TGTGCCACCGGGACTAGGGGTGAGCAGTTCTTC. Amino acids: CATGTRGEQFF. The chain combines TRBV28 with TRBJ2-1; 8 positions match TRBD2. The CDR3 sequence is 11 residues long. V was clipped by 10 bases and J by 9 bases; unmatched bases: 5. Per germline, CDR1 MDHEN and CDR2 SYDVKM.

This clonotype was detected ten times or more. The V and J genes are TRBV7-2 and TRBJ1-5; D is ambiguous. The V gene's germline CDR1 is SGHTA and CDR2 FQGNSA. Deletions cut 5 bases from V and 7 bases from J, with 21 bases between. The CDR3 contains 16 residues. CDR3 residues: CASSAGFGIREQPQHF. In DNA form, the CDR3 reads TGTGCCAGCAGCGCCGGTTTTGGGATCCGGGAGCAGCCCCAGCATTTT.

Many counts were recorded for this clonotype. DNA for the CDR3: TGTGCCAGCAGTTACTCCTCACGGGTGGGCCCCGAGCAGTACTTC. This sequence encodes CASSYSSRVGPEQYF. The chain couples TRBV6-6 to TRBJ2-7; D not resolved. This CDR3 has 15 residues. CDR1 is MNHNY and CDR2 is SVGAGI in the germline V gene (reference sequence). Trimming pared 0 bases from V and 6 bases from J, leaving 15 bases between.

This clonotype has a handful of counts. The CDR3 reads CATSKGGWTEAFF. The CDR3 DNA reads as TGTGCCACCAGCAAGGGGGGTTGGACTGAAGCTTTCTTT. The gene calls are TRBV24-1 and TRBJ1-1; the D gene is possibly TRBD1 (6 bases). V lost 7 bases, J lost 5 bases, and 13 bases lay in between. Germline V gene data show CDR1 as KGHDR and CDR2 as SFDVKD. The CDR3 has 13 amino acids.

V is TRBV4-3 and J is TRBJ2-5; D may be TRBD1 (6 bases). There are 15 residues in the CDR3. Germline V lookup: CDR1 LGHNA, CDR2 YSLEER. V dropped 0 bases and J dropped 10 bases, with 18 bases sitting between them. CDR3 region: CASSQDGPGARGQYF. DNA of the CDR3: TGCGCCAGCAGCCAAGATGGGCCAGGGGCGAGGGGCCAGTACTTC.

The chain is built from TRBV18 and TRBJ2-3; 10 bases match TRBD2. The germline V gene encodes CDR1 KGHSH and CDR2 LQKENI. The length of the CDR3 is 16 residues. J was trimmed by 4 bases and V by 2 bases; bases with no gene match: 6. The CDR3, as DNA: TGTGCCAGCTCACCAATTAACCTAGCGGGAGCAGATACGCAGTATTTT. As protein: CASSPINLAGADTQYF.

This clonotype has a handful of counts. The germline gene is not matched at one end of the junction; a read error may be the cause. The V gene is TRBV11-2, the J gene TRBJ2-3, with TRBD2 identical over 9 bases. The CDR3 is 15 residues long. From germline, CDR1 is SGHAT and CDR2 FQNNGV. The CDR3 here is CTSSETSGFTDTQYF. The CDR3 DNA reads TGTACCAGCAGCGAGACTAGCGGATTCACAGATACGCAGTATTTT.

The sample holds a few counts of this clonotype. The chain links TRBV30 to TRBJ2-3; D gene ambiguous. With 1 base removed from V and 2 bases from J, the gap between germline ends came to 7 bases. Germline lookup yields CDR1 GTSNPN and CDR2 SVGIG (reference sequence). The CDR3 is made up of 13 amino acids. CDR3 in amino acids: CAWSAPPTDTQYF. DNA for the CDR3: TGTGCCTGGAGTGCCCCCCCCACAGATACGCAGTATTTT.

V is TRBV6-1 and J is TRBJ2-1; no clear D gene. V lost 6 bases, J lost 5 bases, and 5 bases lay in between. CDR1 and CDR2 from the germline V gene are MNHNS and SASEGT. CDR3 length equals 11 residues. In DNA form, the CDR3 reads TGTGCCAGCAGGAAGAACAATGAGCAGTTCTTC. Translation gives CASRKNNEQFF.

The chain uses TRBV18 and TRBJ2-5; no firm D call. Germline assignment: CDR1 KGHSH and CDR2 LQKENI. This CDR3 has 13 amino acids. V dropped 5 bases and J dropped 4 bases, with 11 bases sitting between them. CDR3 DNA: TGTGCCAGCTCATATCCCGAGAGAGAGACCCAGTACTTC. It is translated as CASSYPERETQYF.

This clonotype came up a few times. The chain uses TRBV20-1 and TRBJ2-7, with D perhaps TRBD2 (5 bases). Germline V CDR1 and CDR2: DFQATT, SNEGSKA (reference sequence). V was trimmed by 6 bases and J by 0 bases, leaving 21 bases between them. CDR3 length: 16 amino acids. Here the CDR3 DNA reads TGCAGTGCCTTCCTAGGGAGCGGAGCCTTCTCCTACGAGCAGTACTTC. It yields the protein CSAFLGSGAFSYEQYF.

Remarks on this clonotype: Just one base apart from a much larger clone, this may be a read error. CDR3 coding DNA: TGCAGTGCCCCGCTAGGTGGTAGCGGGAGAGGGAATGAGCAGTCCTTC. It specifies CSAPLGGSGRGNEQSF. The genes are TRBV20-1 and TRBJ2-1, with 9 bases lining up with TRBD2. CDR3 length equals 16 residues. Germline V gene data show CDR1 as DFQATT and CDR2 as SNEGSKA (reference sequence).

In its sample, this clonotype was seen a few times. This rearrangement joins TRBV6-1 to TRBJ1-1, with 12 nucleotides matching TRBD1. Looked up from germline, CDR1 is MNHNS and CDR2 is SASEGT. The CDR3 totals 13 residues. Trimming took 11 bases from V and 4 from J; bases not matched to a gene: 5. CDR3 residues: CAGGQGAITEAFF. The CDR3 DNA reads TGTGCCGGGGGACAGGGGGCGATCACTGAAGCTTTCTTT.

The chain combines TRBV20-1 with TRBJ2-3; the match to TRBD2 covers 9 bases. CDR3 length: 14 residues. The ends lost 6 bases at V and 3 bases at J; junction bases unmatched: 7. Germline V gene sequence: CDR1 DFQATT, CDR2 SNEGSKA (reference sequence). The CDR3 DNA sequence: TGCAGTGCCCAGGGCGGGGGGGCGACAGATACGCAGTATTTT. It codes for CSAQGGGATDTQYF.

Of note for this clonotype: The conserved closing phenylalanine or tryptophan is absent in this CDR3, likely reflecting a read error. The chain has TRBV4-1 and TRBJ2-7, with D perhaps TRBD1 (6 bases). The germline V gene has CDR1 MGHRA and CDR2 YSYEKL. CDR3 length: 16 amino acids. V lost 1 base and J 2 bases, leaving 15 bases between the germline ends. The DNA of the CDR3 is TGCGCCAGCAGCCAAGCCTCCCGACAGGAAACCTACGAGCAGTACCTC. Its protein is CASSQASRQETYEQYL.

This clonotype was counted only a few times. The chain is built from TRBV6-9 and TRBJ2-5; D gene uncertain. V lost 4 bases, J lost 3 bases, and 12 bases lay in between. Per the germline V gene, CDR1 is MNHGY and CDR2 is SVAAGI. The CDR3 sequence is 14 residues long. DNA of the CDR3: TGTGCCAGCAGTTCTGCGTGGGCGGAAGAGACCCAGTACTTC. Amino acids: CASSSAWAEETQYF.

This clonotype was recorded at least ten times. The rearrangement joins TRBV15 to TRBJ2-5, with 7 nucleotides matching TRBD2. This CDR3 region has 18 residues. V trimming: 0 bases; J trimming: 4 bases; junction bases outside the gene matches: 14. CDR1 LNHNV and CDR2 YYDKDF come from the germline V gene (reference sequence). The CDR3 DNA reads as TGTGCCACCAGCAGAGACCCTTCCCCGGGACTACGACGAGAGACCCAGTACTTC. Translating gives CATSRDPSPGLRRETQYF.